Below are 21 T cell receptor beta chains sequenced from a single sample in a study of shared clonotypes between healthy human individuals. Sequencing was performed with immunoSEQ multiplex PCR; in TCRdb, only in-frame clones are kept and a portion is missing. The sample has approximately 1.4 million clones, around 98% seen once. Sequencing input: naive CD4+ T cells sorted from blood. Documented subset: CD45RA+ positively selected. The receptors were gathered from a man in his thirties or forties in good health.

This clone occurred once. The chain recombines TRBV28 with TRBJ2-3; 9 positions match TRBD1. Germline V lookup: CDR1 MDHEN, CDR2 SYDVKM. CDR3 length: 14 residues. Germline trimming cut 3 bases from V and 8 bases from J; bases unmatched to any gene: 6. The CDR3 DNA is TGTGCCAGCAGTTTCCCGGGACAGGGTGCTACGCAGTATTTT. Residues: CASSFPGQGATQYF. The variable domain in full, with the rest retrieved from reference TRBV28 and TRBJ2-3, is DVKVTQSSRYLVKRTGEKVFLECVQDMDHENMFWYRQDPGLGLRLIYFSYDVKMKEKGDIPEGYSVSREKKERFSLILESASTNQTSMYLCASSFPGQGATQYFGPGTRLTVL.

CDR3: CASRYRTGGNQPQHF. DNA of the CDR3: TGTGCCAGCAGATACCGGACAGGGGGCAATCAGCCCCAGCATTTT. The rearrangement joins TRBV6-1 to TRBJ1-5, with 9 bases lining up with TRBD1. This CDR3 has 15 amino acids. The germline CDR1 and CDR2 sequences are MNHNS and SASEGT. The junction had 5 bases not matched to a gene; V was cut back by 6 bases and J by 2 bases.

The chain couples TRBV5-1 to TRBJ2-7; 13 bases are shared with TRBD2. The V segment lost 4 bases and the J segment 4 bases; nucleotides outside the gene matches: 8. The CDR3 consists of 16 residues. The germline V gene has CDR1 SGHRS and CDR2 YFSETQ. CDR3 nucleotides: TGCGCCAGCAGCCTAACCCGGACTAGCGGGAGTTACGAGCAGTACTTC. This encodes CASSLTRTSGSYEQYF. The entire variable domain, with the rest obtained from reference TRBV5-1 and TRBJ2-7, is as follows: KAGVTQTPRYLIKTRGQQVTLSCSPISGHRSVSWYQQTPGQGLQFLFEYFSETQRNKGNFPGRFSGRQFSNSRSEMNVSTLELGDSALYLCASSLTRTSGSYEQYFGPGTRLTVT.

The V gene is TRBV7-3, the J gene TRBJ2-5; perhaps TRBD1 as D (5 bases). Germline V gene lookup returns CDR1 SGHTA and CDR2 FQGTGA. V gave up 3 bases and J gave up 5 bases, with 13 bases separating them. The length of the CDR3 is 14 residues. The DNA for the CDR3 is TGTGCCAGCAGCTTCCAGGGTGGTGGCGAGACCCAGTACTTC. It yields the protein CASSFQGGGETQYF.

This chain connects TRBV2 to TRBJ2-1; D is unclear. This CDR3 contains 18 residues. Germline V CDR1 and CDR2: SNHLY, FYNNEI. V lost 6 bases and J 0 bases, leaving 21 bases between the germline ends. The CDR3 DNA reads as TGTGCCAGCAGCCCCGTAGCAAGTCTCCCGAGCTCCTACAATGAGCAGTTCTTC. This translates into CASSPVASLPSSYNEQFF.

The V gene is TRBV11-3, the J gene TRBJ2-7; the D is unclear. Germline CDR1 SGHNT, CDR2 YENEEA. The CDR3 contains 14 residues. V lost 5 bases, J lost 7 bases, and 18 bases lay in between. For the CDR3, the DNA is TGTGCCAGCAGCCCTAGTGCCGGTAGTTCAGAGCAGTACTTC. Protein sequence: CASSPSAGSSEQYF.

CDR3 region: CASSAQNTGELFF. In DNA, the CDR3 is TGCGCCAGCAGCGCCCAGAACACCGGGGAGCTGTTTTTT. The V gene is TRBV5-1, the J gene TRBJ2-2; D not resolved. V lost 4 bases to trimming and J lost 1 base, with 5 bases between them. This CDR3 has 13 residues. Germline loops: CDR1 SGHRS, CDR2 YFSETQ.

Worth noting for this clone: Other nucleotide sequences in the sample specify the same CDR3. The chain carries TRBV7-2 and TRBJ2-5, with TRBD1 matching 8 bases. The germline V gene encodes CDR1 SGHTA and CDR2 FQGNSA. Germline trimming cut 5 bases from V and 4 bases from J; bases unmatched to any gene: 6. The CDR3 contains 14 residues. The CDR3 sequence is CASSPRTGGETQYF. The CDR3 nucleotides are TGTGCCAGCAGCCCCCGTACAGGGGGAGAGACCCAGTACTTC. Together with reference TRBV7-2 and TRBJ2-5, the CDR3 gives the full variable domain: GAGVSQSPSNKVTEKGKDVELRCDPISGHTALYWYRQSLGQGLEFLIYFQGNSAPDKSGLPSDRFSAERTGGSVSTLTIQRTQQEDSAVYLCASSPRTGGETQYFGPGTRLLVL.

The gene calls are TRBV5-1 and TRBJ2-2; TRBD1 might be the D (5 bases). There are 14 residues in the CDR3. Trimming left V 5 bases short and J 4 bases short, with 12 bases between. Germline V gene sequence: CDR1 SGHRS, CDR2 YFSETQ. The DNA for the CDR3 is TGCGCCAGCAGTCAGGGCGGTGGCACCGGGGAGCTGTTTTTT. Protein: CASSQGGGTGELFF.

The genes are TRBV28 and TRBJ2-1, with 7 bases aligning to TRBD1. The germline gives CDR1 MDHEN, CDR2 SYDVKM. CDR3 length: 15 amino acids. V trimming: 6 bases; J trimming: 7 bases; junction bases outside the gene matches: 12. The CDR3: CASSQTGTVINEQFF. For the CDR3, the DNA is TGTGCCAGCAGCCAGACCGGGACAGTAATTAATGAGCAGTTCTTC.

This chain joins TRBV4-3 and TRBJ2-3; tentatively, D is TRBD1 (5 bases). Trimming took 0 bases from V and 0 from J, leaving 13 bases between them. The germline CDR1 and CDR2 sequences are LGHNA and YSLEER. This CDR3 is 17 amino acids long. The CDR3 DNA is TGCGCCAGCAGCCAAGATCCAAGGGGAACTAGCACAGATACGCAGTATTTT. Translated: CASSQDPRGTSTDTQYF.

The V and J genes are TRBV18 and TRBJ2-3, with D uncertain. Germline values: CDR1 KGHSH, CDR2 LQKENI. This CDR3 comprises 14 residues. Trimming pared 3 bases from V and 1 base from J, leaving 8 bases between. The CDR3 DNA reads TGTGCCAGCTCACCGCTAAAGCGCACAGATACGCAGTATTTT. Encoded protein: CASSPLKRTDTQYF.

This rearrangement joins TRBV10-1 to TRBJ2-1, with TRBD2 matching over 8 bases. Germline V gene lookup returns CDR1 WNHNN and CDR2 SYGVQD (reference sequence). The length of the CDR3 is 16 residues. Trimming removed 3 bases from V and 0 bases from J; junction bases left unmatched: 4. CDR3 loop: CASSEKAGASYNEQFF. As DNA, the CDR3 is TGCGCCAGCAGTGAAAAAGCGGGAGCCTCCTACAATGAGCAGTTCTTC.

The chain is built from TRBV7-2 and TRBJ2-1; maybe TRBD1 (7 bases). The V gene lost 0 bases and the J gene lost 7 bases, with 28 bases spanning the gap. Germline CDR1 and CDR2: SGHTA and FQGNSA. The CDR3 covers 20 residues. CDR3 DNA sequence: TGTGCCAGCAGCTTAGCGAGGGGGCAGGAGCGGGCACAAGCCTGGAATGAGCAGTTCTTC. Its translation is CASSLARGQERAQAWNEQFF. Combining the CDR3 with reference TRBV7-2 and TRBJ2-1 gives the whole variable domain GAGVSQSPSNKVTEKGKDVELRCDPISGHTALYWYRQSLGQGLEFLIYFQGNSAPDKSGLPSDRFSAERTGGSVSTLTIQRTQQEDSAVYLCASSLARGQERAQAWNEQFFGPGTRLTVL.

The chain recombines TRBV30 with TRBJ2-5, with D perhaps matching TRBD2 (6 bases). The V and J ends lost 2 bases and 4 bases respectively, with 8 bases between them. This CDR3 spans 12 amino acids. CDR1 is GTSNPN and CDR2 is SVGIG in the germline V gene (reference sequence). The CDR3 DNA follows: TGTGCCTGGAGTAACGGGGGAGAGACCCAGTACTTC. Translated, it gives CAWSNGGETQYF.

CDR3 bases: TGTGCCAGCAGTGAGGGGGACACATATGAGCAGTTCTTC. It encodes CASSEGDTYEQFF. The chain joins TRBV6-1 to TRBJ2-1, with D maybe TRBD1 (6 bases). V lost 3 bases to trimming and J lost 8 bases, with 11 bases between them. This CDR3 is built from 13 residues. In germline, CDR1 is MNHNS, CDR2 SASEGT.

DNA for the CDR3: TGTGCCAGCAGCTTACTGGCCGGGCCTGGGGTCCACGAGCAGTACTTC. Amino acid sequence: CASSLLAGPGVHEQYF. This chain uses TRBV7-2 with TRBJ2-7; unclear D gene. In germline, CDR1 is SGHTA, CDR2 FQGNSA. CDR3 length: 16 amino acids. The germline V and J ends were trimmed by 2 bases and 5 bases, with 19 bases remaining between them.

The chain recombines TRBV5-8 with TRBJ2-7, with D maybe TRBD1 (6 bases). CDR3 length: 13 amino acids. CDR1 and CDR2 from the germline V gene are SGHTS and YDEGEE. Trimming pared 4 bases from V and 2 bases from J, leaving 10 bases between. CDR3 nucleotides: TGTGCCAGCAGCCGGGGACAAGCCTACGAGCAGTACTTC. Encoded protein: CASSRGQAYEQYF.

The chain uses TRBV21-1 and TRBJ2-3; TRBD1 was called by the table and not checked on the DNA. TRBV21-1 represents a pseudogene. This CDR3 region has 17 residues. The CDR3 sequence is CASSTSGTGNYTDTQYF. In nucleotides, the CDR3 is TGTGCCAGCAGCACCTCCGGGACAGGGAATTACACAGATACGCAGTATTTT.

The V gene is TRBV5-4, the J gene TRBJ1-1; 9 positions agree with TRBD1. Trimming took 3 bases from V and 3 from J; bases not matched to a gene: 9. This CDR3 is 16 amino acids long. CDR1 and CDR2 from the germline V gene are SGHNT and YYREEE (reference sequence). CDR3: CASSSPGQGEDTEAFF. DNA of the CDR3: TGTGCCAGCAGCTCTCCGGGACAGGGTGAGGACACTGAAGCTTTCTTT. The complete variable domain, with remaining parts taken from reference TRBV5-4 and TRBJ1-1, reads ETGVTQSPTHLIKTRGQQVTLRCSSQSGHNTVSWYQQALGQGPQFIFQYYREEENGRGNFPPRFSGLQFPNYSSELNVNALELDDSALYLCASSSPGQGEDTEAFFGQGTRLTVV.

The V gene is TRBV5-1, the J gene TRBJ1-1; tentative D call: TRBD1 (6 bases). CDR1 and CDR2 from the germline V gene are SGHRS and YFSETQ. The CDR3 runs 16 residues. V was trimmed by 1 base and J by 4 bases, leaving 17 bases between them. Here the CDR3 DNA reads TGCGCCAGCAGCTTGTCCAGGGGTGAGGGCCTCACTGAAGCTTTCTTT. Protein sequence: CASSLSRGEGLTEAFF.